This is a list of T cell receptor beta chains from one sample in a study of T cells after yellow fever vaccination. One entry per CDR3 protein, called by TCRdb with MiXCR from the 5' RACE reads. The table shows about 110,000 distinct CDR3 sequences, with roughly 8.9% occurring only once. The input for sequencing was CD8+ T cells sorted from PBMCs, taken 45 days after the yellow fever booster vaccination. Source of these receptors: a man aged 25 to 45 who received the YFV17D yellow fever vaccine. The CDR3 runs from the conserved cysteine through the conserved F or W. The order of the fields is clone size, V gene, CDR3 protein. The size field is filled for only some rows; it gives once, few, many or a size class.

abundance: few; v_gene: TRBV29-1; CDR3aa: CSVYSEETQYF
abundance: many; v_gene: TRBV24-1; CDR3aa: CAIGGLRPYEQYF
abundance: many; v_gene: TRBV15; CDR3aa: CATSSWDGNQPQHF
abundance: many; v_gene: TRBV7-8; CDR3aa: CASTELVNTEAFF
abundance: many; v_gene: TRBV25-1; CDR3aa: CASSESIAVQRNLYEQYF
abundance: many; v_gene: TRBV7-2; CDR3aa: CASSFPTDHPHNEQFF
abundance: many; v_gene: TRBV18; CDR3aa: CASWTGYTGELFF
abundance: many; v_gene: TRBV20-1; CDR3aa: CSAPGATGELFF
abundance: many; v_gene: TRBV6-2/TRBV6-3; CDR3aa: CASSYRDTSSNQPQHF
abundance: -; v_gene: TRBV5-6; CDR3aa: CASSGGQDPGLVYYEQYF
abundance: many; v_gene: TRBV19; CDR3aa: CASSMTSGRTDTQYF
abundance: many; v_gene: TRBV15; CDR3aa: CASQALANPQETQYF
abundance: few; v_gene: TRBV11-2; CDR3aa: CASSSSGRANEQYF
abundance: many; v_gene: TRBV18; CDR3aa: CASSPARFSYEQYF
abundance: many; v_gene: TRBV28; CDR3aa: CASSLDEQYF
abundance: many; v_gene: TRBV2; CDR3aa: CASRSGTSGTNTQYF
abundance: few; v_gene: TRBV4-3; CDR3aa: CASSQDISYEQYF
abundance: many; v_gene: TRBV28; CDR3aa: CASSSSLFDGSGTDTQYF
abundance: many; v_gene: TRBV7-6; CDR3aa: CASSLELGQAYEQYF
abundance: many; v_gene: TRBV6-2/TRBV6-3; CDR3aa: CASSYAITGAGSTDTQYF
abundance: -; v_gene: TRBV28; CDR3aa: CASSFPTGGASALAGVDTQYF
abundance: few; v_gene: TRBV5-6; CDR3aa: CASSFEQFF
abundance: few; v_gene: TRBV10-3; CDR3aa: CAIRGFDGVSYEQYF
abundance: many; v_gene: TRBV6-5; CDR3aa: CASSYAGEVETQYF
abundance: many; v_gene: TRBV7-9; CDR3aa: CASSSLDRVDYEQYF
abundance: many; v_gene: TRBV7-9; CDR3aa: CASSLFAGYEQYF
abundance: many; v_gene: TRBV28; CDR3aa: CASSFLQGYEQYF
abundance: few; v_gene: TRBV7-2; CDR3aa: CASSLEGVFTEAFF
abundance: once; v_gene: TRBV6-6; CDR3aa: CASISANEQFF
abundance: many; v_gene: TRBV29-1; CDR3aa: CSVVGGEQNTQYF
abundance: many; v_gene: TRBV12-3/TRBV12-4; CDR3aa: CASSFLGVETQYF
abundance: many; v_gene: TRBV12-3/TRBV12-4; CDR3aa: CASSSTGGGYTF
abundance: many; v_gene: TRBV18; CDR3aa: CASSPPTSKETQYF
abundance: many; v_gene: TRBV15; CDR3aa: CATSRVDRGEDEQFF
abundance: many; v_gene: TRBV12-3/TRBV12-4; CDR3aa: CASSLDEGNEQFF
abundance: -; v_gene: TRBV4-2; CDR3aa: CASSQATVGPNEQFF
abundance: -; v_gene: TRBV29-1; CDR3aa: CSIETDIQYF
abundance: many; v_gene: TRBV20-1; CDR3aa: CSARSDGLPLANYGYTF
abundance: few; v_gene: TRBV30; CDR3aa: CAWAQGVNYGYTF
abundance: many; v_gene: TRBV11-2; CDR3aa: CASSTYTEVDGYTF
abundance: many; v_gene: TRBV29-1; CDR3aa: CSERVWADTQYF
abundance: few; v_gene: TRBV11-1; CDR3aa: CASSLTLAGASYNEQFF
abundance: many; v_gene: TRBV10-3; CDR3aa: CAISGRGSGRAERRTDTQYF
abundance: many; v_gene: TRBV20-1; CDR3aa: CSARDWGRDTEAFF
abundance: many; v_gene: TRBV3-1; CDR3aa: CASSRPIGEQYF
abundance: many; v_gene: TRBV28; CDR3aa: CASSFTSGDAEHEQFF
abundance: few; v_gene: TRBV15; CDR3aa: CATSSALETSVQETQYF
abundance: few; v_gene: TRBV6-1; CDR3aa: CASSVAWGGTEAFF
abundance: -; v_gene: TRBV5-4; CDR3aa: CASTGAGTGELFF
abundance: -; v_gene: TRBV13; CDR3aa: CASSLNPSYEQYF
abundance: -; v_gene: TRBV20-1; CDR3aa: CSASLRSMPTYEQYF